Reported below is one TCR beta chain. The sample originates from a study of OX40 agonist ivuxolimab in advanced cancers. The overall study: Patients undergoing dose escalation presented with hepatocellular carcinoma, melanoma, renal cell or head and neck cancer.

Profiled with immunoSEQ multiplex PCR; TCRdb holds only in-frame clones, not every one. The table includes approximately 12,000 clones, over 75% detected once. In germline, CDR1 is SGHVS, CDR2 FNYEAQ. The CDR3 is 18 amino acids. V was pared by 5 bases and J by 1 base, with 13 bases of the junction left unmatched. The rearrangement joins TRBV7-6 to TRBJ2-3; TRBD1 matches at 9 bases. The source of this sequence is an adult with an advanced solid tumor such as melanoma, head and neck, liver or kidney cancer. Sequencing used CD4+ or CD8+ T cells sorted from blood, obtained in a trial of the OX40 agonist ivuxolimab. The CDR3 spells CASSPGTGSEGGTDTQYF. The CDR3 DNA reads TGTGCCAGCAGCCCCGGGACAGGGTCGGAGGGGGGCACAGATACGCAGTATTTT.